The entry below describes one T cell receptor beta chain. These data come from a study of blood T cell repertoires in COVID-19. At the level of the study: Acute-phase and convalescent COVID-19 samples originated in the United States, Italy and Spain. The analysed material was cDNA or gDNA that came from T cells, B-cell-depleted T cells, or PBMCs.

The CDR3 is 15 residues long. CDR1 SGHVS and CDR2 FQNEAQ come from the germline V gene. The V gene end was trimmed by 3 bases and the J gene end by 4 bases; junction bases not matched to a gene: 8. Original methodology: Estimated nucleated cell counts came from reference gene primer amplification. The method was immunoSEQ multiplex PCR; TCRdb's version includes in-frame clones alone and lacks a portion of them. D and trimming were read from the DNA, whereas the V and J calls and clone size are those reported in that table. The table shows 70,000 to 95,000 clones, with 90% to 95% occurring only once. The source of this sequence is a woman in her forties or fifties in a cohort sampled during active COVID-19. The source material was peripheral blood. The gene calls are TRBV7-8 and TRBJ1-1; 7 bases are a match to TRBD1. CDR3 protein: CASSFVTGASTEAFF. The CDR3 DNA reads TGTGCCAGCAGCTTTGTAACAGGGGCGAGCACTGAAGCTTTCTTT.